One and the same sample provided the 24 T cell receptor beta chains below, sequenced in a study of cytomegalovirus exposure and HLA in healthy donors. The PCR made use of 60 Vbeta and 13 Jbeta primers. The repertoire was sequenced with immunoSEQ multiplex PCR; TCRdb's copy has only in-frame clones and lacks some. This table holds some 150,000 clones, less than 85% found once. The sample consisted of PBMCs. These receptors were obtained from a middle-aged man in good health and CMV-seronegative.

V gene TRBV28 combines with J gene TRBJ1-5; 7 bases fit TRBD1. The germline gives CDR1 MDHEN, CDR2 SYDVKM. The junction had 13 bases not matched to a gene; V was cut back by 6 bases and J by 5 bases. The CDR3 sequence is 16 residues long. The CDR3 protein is CASSLTGTAGHQPQHF. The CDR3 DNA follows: TGTGCCAGCAGCCTAACGGGGACAGCAGGCCATCAGCCCCAGCATTTT.

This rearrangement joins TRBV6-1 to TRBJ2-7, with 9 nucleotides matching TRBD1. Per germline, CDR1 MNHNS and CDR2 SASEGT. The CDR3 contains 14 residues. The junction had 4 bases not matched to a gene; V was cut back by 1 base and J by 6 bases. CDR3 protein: CASSEGTGVSEQYF. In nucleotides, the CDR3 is TGTGCCAGCAGTGAAGGGACAGGGGTTTCCGAGCAGTACTTC.

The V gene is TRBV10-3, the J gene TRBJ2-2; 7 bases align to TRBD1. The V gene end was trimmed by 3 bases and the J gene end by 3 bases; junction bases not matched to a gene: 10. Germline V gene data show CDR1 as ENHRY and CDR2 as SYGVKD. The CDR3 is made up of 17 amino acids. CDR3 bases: TGTGCCATCAGTGATATAGGGACAGATGGGGACACCGGGGAGCTGTTTTTT. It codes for CAISDIGTDGDTGELFF.

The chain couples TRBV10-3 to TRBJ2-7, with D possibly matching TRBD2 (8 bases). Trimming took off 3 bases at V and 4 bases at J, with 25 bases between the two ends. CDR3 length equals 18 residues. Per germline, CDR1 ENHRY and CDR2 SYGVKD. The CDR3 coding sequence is TGTGCCATCAGTGACCCCTTGGGACAGACTAGCGCTTTGTACGAGCAGTACTTC. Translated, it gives CAISDPLGQTSALYEQYF.

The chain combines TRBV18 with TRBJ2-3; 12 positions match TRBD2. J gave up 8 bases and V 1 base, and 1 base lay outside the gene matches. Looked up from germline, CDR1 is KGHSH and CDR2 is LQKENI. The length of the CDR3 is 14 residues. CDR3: CASSPQLAGGTQYF. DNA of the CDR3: TGTGCCAGCTCACCACAACTAGCGGGGGGTACGCAGTATTTT.

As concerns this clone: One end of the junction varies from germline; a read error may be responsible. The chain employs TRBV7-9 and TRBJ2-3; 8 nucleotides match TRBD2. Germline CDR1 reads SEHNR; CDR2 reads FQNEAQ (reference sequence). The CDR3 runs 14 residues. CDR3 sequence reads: CSSSPGRGVDTQYF. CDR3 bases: TGTTCCAGCAGCCCCGGGAGGGGGGTAGATACGCAGTATTTT.

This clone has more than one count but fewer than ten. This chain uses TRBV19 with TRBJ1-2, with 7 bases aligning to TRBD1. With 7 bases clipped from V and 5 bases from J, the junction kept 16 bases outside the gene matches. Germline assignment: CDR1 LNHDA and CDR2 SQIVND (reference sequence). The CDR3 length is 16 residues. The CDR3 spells CASNNYVTGRDYGYTF. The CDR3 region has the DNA TGTGCCAGTAACAATTACGTGACAGGGCGGGATTATGGCTACACCTTC.

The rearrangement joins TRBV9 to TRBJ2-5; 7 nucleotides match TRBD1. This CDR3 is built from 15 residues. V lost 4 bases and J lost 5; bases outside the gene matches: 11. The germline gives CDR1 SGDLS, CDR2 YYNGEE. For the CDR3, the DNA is TGTGCCAGCAGCACTCAAAGACAGGGTTGGGAGACCCAGTACTTC. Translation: CASSTQRQGWETQYF.

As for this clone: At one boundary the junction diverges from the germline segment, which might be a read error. CDR3 DNA sequence: TGTTCCAGCAGCCGCCCCGAGGGAGGGGAAAGTGCTTTCTTT. Amino acids: CSSSRPEGGESAFF. This chain links TRBV7-9 with TRBJ1-1; TRBD1 is a possible D gene (5 bases). Per germline, CDR1 SEHNR and CDR2 FQNEAQ (reference sequence). There are 14 residues in the CDR3. Full variable domain (missing parts from reference TRBV7-9 and TRBJ1-1): DTGVSQNPRHKITKRGQNVTFRCDPISEHNRLYWYRQTLGQGPEFLTYFQNEAQLEKSRLLSDRFSAERPKGSFSTLEIQRTEQGDSAMYLCSSSRPEGGESAFFGQGTRLTVV.

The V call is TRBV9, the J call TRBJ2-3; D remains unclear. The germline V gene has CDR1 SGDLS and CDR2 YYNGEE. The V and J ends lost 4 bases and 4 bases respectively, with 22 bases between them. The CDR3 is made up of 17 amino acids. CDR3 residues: CASSPSRRSVGPDTQYF. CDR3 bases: TGTGCCAGCAGCCCTTCCCGGCGGAGCGTCGGCCCAGATACGCAGTATTTT.

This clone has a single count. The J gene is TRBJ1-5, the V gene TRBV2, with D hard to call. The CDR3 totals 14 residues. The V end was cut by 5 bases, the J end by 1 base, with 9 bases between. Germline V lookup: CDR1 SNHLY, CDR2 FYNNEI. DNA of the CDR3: TGTGCCAGCAGTCCTCGGGAAAGCAATCAGCCCCAGCATTTT. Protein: CASSPRESNQPQHF.

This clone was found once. CDR3 protein: CASTSRGDYNEQFF. The CDR3 DNA is TGTGCCAGCACTTCCCGGGGGGACTACAATGAGCAGTTCTTC. J is TRBJ2-1 and V is TRBV27; 7 bases are a match to TRBD2. Trimming took 7 bases from V and 3 from J; bases not matched to a gene: 6. The CDR3 sequence is 14 residues long. In germline, CDR1 is MNHEY, CDR2 SMNVEV (reference sequence).

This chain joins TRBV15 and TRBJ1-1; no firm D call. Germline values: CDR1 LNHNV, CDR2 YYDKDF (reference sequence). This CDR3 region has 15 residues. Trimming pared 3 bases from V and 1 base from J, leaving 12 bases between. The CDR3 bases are TGTGCCACCAGCAGTTGGGCCGAACAGAACACTGAAGCTTTCTTT. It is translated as CATSSWAEQNTEAFF.

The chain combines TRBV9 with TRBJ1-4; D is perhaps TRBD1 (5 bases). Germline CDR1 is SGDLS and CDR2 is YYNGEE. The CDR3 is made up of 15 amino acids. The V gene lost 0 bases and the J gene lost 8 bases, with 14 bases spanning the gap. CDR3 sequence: CASSVGGGEGEKLFF. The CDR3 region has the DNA TGTGCCAGCAGCGTAGGGGGGGGAGAAGGGGAAAAACTGTTTTTT.

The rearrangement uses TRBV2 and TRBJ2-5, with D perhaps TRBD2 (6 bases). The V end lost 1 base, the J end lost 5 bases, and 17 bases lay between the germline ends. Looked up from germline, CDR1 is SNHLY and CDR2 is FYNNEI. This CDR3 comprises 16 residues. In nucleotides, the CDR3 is TGTGCCAGCAGTGAAGGCCCCCGACTAGTTCGGGAGACCCAGTACTTC. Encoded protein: CASSEGPRLVRETQYF.

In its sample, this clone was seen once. The CDR3 bases are TGTGCCTGGAGATGGGCAGGGGTGATGACTGAAGCTTTCTTT. This encodes CAWRWAGVMTEAFF. The V call is TRBV30, the J call TRBJ1-1; a possible D gene is TRBD1 (6 bases). Trimming stripped 3 bases from V and 5 bases from J, with 16 bases between. The germline V gene has CDR1 GTSNPN and CDR2 SVGIG (reference sequence). The CDR3 loop spans 14 amino acids.

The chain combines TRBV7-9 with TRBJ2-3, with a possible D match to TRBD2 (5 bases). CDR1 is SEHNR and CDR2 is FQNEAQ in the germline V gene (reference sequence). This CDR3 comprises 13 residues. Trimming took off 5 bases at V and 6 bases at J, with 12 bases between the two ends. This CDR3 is CASSPTPGDTQYF. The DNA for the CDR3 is TGTGCCAGCAGCCCAACCCCGGGGGATACGCAGTATTTT. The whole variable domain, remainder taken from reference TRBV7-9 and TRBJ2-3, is DTGVSQNPRHKITKRGQNVTFRCDPISEHNRLYWYRQTLGQGPEFLTYFQNEAQLEKSRLLSDRFSAERPKGSFSTLEIQRTEQGDSAMYLCASSPTPGDTQYFGPGTRLTVL.

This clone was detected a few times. The CDR3 sequence is CASSPGLAGVNEQFF. The DNA for the CDR3 is TGTGCCAGCAGCCCCGGACTAGCGGGAGTAAATGAGCAGTTCTTC. V gene TRBV5-4 combines with J gene TRBJ2-1; 13 bases line up with TRBD2. This CDR3 is 15 amino acids long. Germline loops: CDR1 SGHNT, CDR2 YYREEE (reference sequence). J was trimmed by 7 bases and V by 4 bases; bases with no gene match: 5.

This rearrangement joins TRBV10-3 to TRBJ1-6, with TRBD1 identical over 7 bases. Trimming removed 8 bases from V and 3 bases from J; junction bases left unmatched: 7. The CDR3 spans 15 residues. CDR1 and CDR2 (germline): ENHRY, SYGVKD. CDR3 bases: TGTGCCATCCGCGATCGGGACAGCTATAATTCACCCCTCCACTTT. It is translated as CAIRDRDSYNSPLHF.

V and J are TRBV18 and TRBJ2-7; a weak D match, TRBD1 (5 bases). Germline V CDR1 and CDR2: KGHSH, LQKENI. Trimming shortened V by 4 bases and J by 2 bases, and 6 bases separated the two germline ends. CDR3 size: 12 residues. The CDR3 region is CASSQGTYEQYF. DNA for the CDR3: TGTGCCAGCTCACAGGGGACCTACGAGCAGTACTTC.

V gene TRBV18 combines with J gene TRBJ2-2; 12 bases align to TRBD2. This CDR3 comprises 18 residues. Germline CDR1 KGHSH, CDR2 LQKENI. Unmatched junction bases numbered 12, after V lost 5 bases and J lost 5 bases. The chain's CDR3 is CASSRTGTSGRFTGELFF. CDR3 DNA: TGTGCCAGCTCAAGAACCGGGACTAGCGGGCGGTTTACCGGGGAGCTGTTTTTT.

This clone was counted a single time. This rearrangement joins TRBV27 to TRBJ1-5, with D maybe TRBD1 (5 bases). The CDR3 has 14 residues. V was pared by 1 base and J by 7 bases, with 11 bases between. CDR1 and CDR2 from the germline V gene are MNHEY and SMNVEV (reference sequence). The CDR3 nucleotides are TGTGCCAGCAGTTTATTAGCAGGGCACCAGCCCCAGCATTTT. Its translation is CASSLLAGHQPQHF.

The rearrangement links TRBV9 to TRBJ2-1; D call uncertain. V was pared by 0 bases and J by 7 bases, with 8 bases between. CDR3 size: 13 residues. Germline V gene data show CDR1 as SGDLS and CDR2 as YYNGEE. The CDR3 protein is CASSVGGTNEQFF. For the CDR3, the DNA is TGTGCCAGCAGCGTAGGCGGTACAAATGAGCAGTTCTTC.

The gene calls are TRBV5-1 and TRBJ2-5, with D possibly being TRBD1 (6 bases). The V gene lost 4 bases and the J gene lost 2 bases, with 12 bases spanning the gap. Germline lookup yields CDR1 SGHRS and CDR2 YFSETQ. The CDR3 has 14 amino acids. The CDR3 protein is CASSSLQGQETQYF. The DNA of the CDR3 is TGCGCCAGCAGCAGCCTACAGGGACAAGAGACCCAGTACTTC.